The 17 T cell receptor beta chains below all came from one sample that was sequenced in a study of vaccination effects on CD4 cells after COVID-19. No antigen has been identified for these receptors. Some clones are missing from TCRdb's copy, which holds only in-frame ones; the method was immunoSEQ multiplex PCR. This table holds about 50,000 clones, around 74% found once. Having been cultured for ten to eleven days, the cells underwent CD4+ T cell isolation. Their SARS-CoV-2 infection, verified by PCR, occurred between March and December 2020. Of the BNT162b2 and mRNA-1273 vaccines, participants received two doses of one or the other. Sequencing was performed on CD4+ T cells from PBMCs cultured without peptide, taken after COVID-19 vaccination. The receptors originated from a human donor who had a prior SARS-CoV-2 infection.

The chain has TRBV7-2 and TRBJ2-7, with D possibly being TRBD2 (5 bases). The germline V gene encodes CDR1 SGHTA and CDR2 FQGNSA. CDR3 length equals 13 residues. Trimming pared 8 bases from V and 6 bases from J, leaving 17 bases between. CDR3 sequence reads: CASASAGWGEQYF. CDR3 DNA sequence: TGTGCCAGCGCTTCTGCGGGTTGGGGCGAGCAGTACTTC.

This sequence joins TRBV12-5 and TRBJ2-7, with 7 positions matching TRBD2. Germline V gene lookup returns CDR1 LGHNT and CDR2 FRNRAP. V trimming: 2 bases; J trimming: 0 bases; junction bases outside the gene matches: 7. The CDR3 totals 16 residues. The CDR3 coding sequence is TGTGCTAGTGGTTTGTTCCTAGCGGCTAGCTCCTACGAGCAGTACTTC. This translates into CASGLFLAASSYEQYF.

The J gene is TRBJ2-5, the V gene TRBV3-1 (or the pseudogene TRBV3-2); TRBD1 agrees at 9 bases. From germline, CDR1 is LGHDT and CDR2 YNNKEL (reference sequence). The CDR3 sequence is 16 residues long. Germline trimming cut 4 bases from V and 5 bases from J; bases unmatched to any gene: 11. The CDR3 DNA follows: TGTGCCAGCAGCCCCCGGAGACAGGGGGGGTGGGAGACCCAGTACTTC. Translated: CASSPRRQGGWETQYF.

V gene TRBV7-9 combines with J gene TRBJ1-2; tentatively, D is TRBD1 (6 bases). V lost 3 bases to trimming and J lost 4 bases, with 9 bases between them. This CDR3 is built from 13 residues. Germline V lookup: CDR1 SEHNR, CDR2 FQNEAQ (reference sequence). The CDR3 nucleotides read TGTGCCAGCAGCTTTACAGGGCCCTATGGCTACACCTTC. This gives the protein CASSFTGPYGYTF.

This rearrangement joins TRBV6-5 to TRBJ2-5; D gene ambiguous. V was clipped by 6 bases and J by 4 bases, with 18 bases between them. CDR1 is MNHEY and CDR2 is SVGAGI in the germline V gene. The CDR3 sequence is 15 residues long. CDR3 residues: CASSRNWQLPETQYF. Written as DNA, the CDR3 is TGTGCCAGCAGCCGCAACTGGCAGCTCCCAGAGACCCAGTACTTC.

J is TRBJ2-1 and V is TRBV11-3; TRBD1 might be the D (6 bases). The CDR3 is made up of 13 amino acids. Germline CDR1 SGHNT, CDR2 YENEEA. V lost 2 bases, J lost 10 bases, and 12 bases lay in between. The CDR3 DNA reads as TGTGCCAGCAGCTTACCCAGGACAGACGAGCAGTTCTTC. Translated: CASSLPRTDEQFF. Looking up the rest from reference TRBV11-3 and TRBJ2-1 gives the full variable domain: EAGVVQSPRYKIIEKKQPVAFWCNPISGHNTLYWYLQNLGQGPELLIRYENEEAVDDSQLPKDRFSAERLKGVDSTLKIQPAELGDSAVYLCASSLPRTDEQFFGPGTRLTVL.

This clone has more than one count but fewer than ten. CDR3 coding DNA: TGTGCCACCAGCAGCCTAGCCGGGGCTCGTAATGAGCAGTTCTTC. This sequence encodes CATSSLAGARNEQFF. V is TRBV15 and J is TRBJ2-1; D may be TRBD1 or TRBD2 (5 bases each). V shed 3 bases and J shed 7 bases, with 16 bases lying between them. The CDR3 is made up of 15 amino acids. The V gene's germline CDR1 is LNHNV and CDR2 YYDKDF (reference sequence).

This chain uses TRBV18 with TRBJ2-3; D may match TRBD1 or TRBD2 (5 bases each). The germline V gene has CDR1 KGHSH and CDR2 LQKENI. The CDR3 spans 16 residues. With 1 base removed from V and 2 bases from J, the gap between germline ends came to 13 bases. The CDR3 here is CASSPRGAGDTDTQYF. The CDR3 bases are TGTGCCAGCTCACCACGAGGGGCAGGTGACACAGATACGCAGTATTTT.

In this sample, this clone turned up a few times. The rearrangement joins TRBV7-9 to TRBJ1-5; D is unclear. CDR1 and CDR2 from the germline V gene are SEHNR and FQNEAQ (reference sequence). The CDR3 has 12 residues. V was clipped by 3 bases and J by 5 bases, with 5 bases between them. CDR3 sequence: CASSFSDQPQHF. The DNA of the CDR3 is TGTGCCAGCAGCTTCAGTGATCAGCCCCAGCATTTT.

The J gene is TRBJ1-1, the V gene TRBV27, with 7 bases aligning to TRBD1. Germline lookup yields CDR1 MNHEY and CDR2 SMNVEV (reference sequence). This CDR3 has 14 residues. Trimming took 5 bases from V and 2 from J; bases not matched to a gene: 5. CDR3 nucleotide sequence: TGTGCCAGCAGTGCTCACAGGGGAAACACTGAAGCTTTCTTT. Translated, it gives CASSAHRGNTEAFF.

The chain recombines TRBV27 with TRBJ2-1, with D perhaps being TRBD1 or TRBD2 (5 bases each). The germline V gene has CDR1 MNHEY and CDR2 SMNVEV (reference sequence). The CDR3 spans 14 residues. V was shortened by 6 bases and J by 6 bases, with 15 bases between the two germline ends. CDR3 in amino acids: CASRTPGRTNEQFF. The CDR3 DNA reads TGTGCCAGCAGGACACCGGGGCGTACCAATGAGCAGTTCTTC.

The chain is built from TRBV2 and TRBJ1-4, with 8 bases identical to TRBD1. Germline CDR1 and CDR2: SNHLY and FYNNEI. This CDR3 is built from 14 residues. Unmatched junction bases numbered 6, after V lost 4 bases and J lost 8 bases. The CDR3 reads CASSGQGRGEKLFF. The DNA of the CDR3 is TGTGCCAGCAGTGGACAGGGGAGGGGGGAAAAACTGTTTTTT.

V usage is TRBV3-1 (or the pseudogene TRBV3-2) and J usage is TRBJ2-3; unclear D gene. The V end lost 4 bases, the J end lost 0 bases, and 11 bases lay between the germline ends. The CDR3 extends over 15 amino acids. Germline V CDR1 and CDR2: LGHDT, YNNKEL (reference sequence). The chain's CDR3 is CASSRRRSSTDTQYF. The CDR3 nucleotides are TGTGCCAGCAGCCGTCGACGATCTAGCACAGATACGCAGTATTTT.

Note on this clone: One end of the junction does not line up with germline, which may come from a read error. The chain employs TRBV6-5 and TRBJ2-5; 9 nucleotides line up with TRBD2. Looked up from germline, CDR1 is MNHEY and CDR2 is SVGAGI. The CDR3 is made up of 16 amino acids. CDR3 sequence: CASSYSPRGGQGTQYF. CDR3 bases: TGTGCCAGCAGTTACTCGCCGCGGGGGGGCCAAGGGACCCAGTACTTC.

This chain connects TRBV12-5 to TRBJ1-1; possible D gene TRBD1, 5 bases. This CDR3 has 14 residues. The germline V gene encodes CDR1 LGHNT and CDR2 FRNRAP. V was cut by 2 bases and J by 12 bases, with 19 bases left in between. Here the CDR3 reads CASGLTGTRSFPFF. The CDR3 nucleotides are TGTGCTAGTGGTTTGACTGGGACGCGGTCTTTCCCTTTCTTT.

Remarks on this clone: The sample contains more than one DNA sequence encoding this CDR3. This rearrangement joins TRBV2 to TRBJ2-3; D not resolved. Germline CDR1 and CDR2: SNHLY and FYNNEI. This CDR3 is 12 amino acids long. V was cut by 6 bases and J by 5 bases, with 9 bases left in between. The CDR3 DNA reads TGTGCCAGCAGGGTCGTGGGAGATACGCAGTATTTT. This encodes CASRVVGDTQYF.

V and J are TRBV24-1 and TRBJ1-5; D remains ambiguous. Between the trimmed V and J ends, which lost 4 bases and 6 bases, there was a span of 18 bases. The CDR3 is made up of 16 amino acids. Per the germline V gene, CDR1 is KGHDR and CDR2 is SFDVKD. CDR3 coding DNA: TGTGCCACCAGTGACCCGAGGTCCGGCATGAGTCAGCCCCAGCATTTT. Protein product: CATSDPRSGMSQPQHF.